The 31 T cell receptor beta chains reported below all come from one sample, sequenced in a study of cytomegalovirus exposure and HLA in healthy donors. Method: immunoSEQ multiplex PCR; TCRdb's copy keeps in-frame clones and lacks some. The repertoire holds 100,000 to 150,000 clones, with 89% as singletons. Sequenced input: PBMCs. Every receptor here comes from a woman under 30 in good health and CMV-seronegative.

The V call is TRBV6-6, the J call TRBJ1-2, with D possibly matching TRBD1 (6 bases). Trimming pared 8 bases from V and 3 bases from J, leaving 19 bases between. Germline lookup yields CDR1 MNHNY and CDR2 SVGAGI (reference sequence). The CDR3 spans 15 residues. The CDR3 is CASYRASLGDYGYTF. The CDR3 DNA reads as TGTGCCAGCTACAGGGCCTCCCTAGGGGACTATGGCTACACCTTC.

The V call is TRBV7-2, the J call TRBJ1-2, with no clear D. The V gene's germline CDR1 is SGHTA and CDR2 FQGNSA. Between the trimmed V and J ends, which lost 2 bases and 3 bases, there was a span of 10 bases. This CDR3 spans 14 amino acids. CDR3 in DNA: TGTGCCAGCAGCTTACTGCGGGGAGACTATGGCTACACCTTC. This codes for CASSLLRGDYGYTF.

The chain recombines TRBV7-9 with TRBJ1-1; TRBD1 aligns across 8 bases. From germline, CDR1 is SEHNR and CDR2 FQNEAQ (reference sequence). J lost 7 bases, V lost 7 bases, and 11 bases had no gene match. The CDR3 is 14 residues long. This CDR3 reads CASTPIQGGSEAFF. The CDR3 region has the DNA TGTGCCAGCACCCCAATACAGGGGGGAAGTGAAGCTTTCTTT.

V gene TRBV19 combines with J gene TRBJ1-1; D unresolved. Between the trimmed V and J ends, which lost 8 bases and 5 bases, there was a span of 9 bases. This CDR3 contains 11 residues. Germline-derived CDR1 and CDR2 are LNHDA and SQIVND (reference sequence). CDR3 DNA: TGTGCCAGTTTCTCGGGAACTGAAGCTTTCTTT. Its translation: CASFSGTEAFF.

Details on this clone: The same CDR3 can be traced to other DNA sequences in this sample. V and J are TRBV5-1 and TRBJ1-1; D may be TRBD1 (5 bases). V lost 3 bases and J 1 base, leaving 7 bases between the germline ends. Germline V lookup: CDR1 SGHRS, CDR2 YFSETQ. The CDR3 is made up of 13 amino acids. The CDR3: CASSSTENTEAFF. The CDR3 DNA follows: TGCGCCAGCAGCTCGACAGAGAACACTGAAGCTTTCTTT.

V gene TRBV2 combines with J gene TRBJ1-5; TRBD1 might be the D (6 bases). Trimming shortened V by 4 bases and J by 4 bases, and 17 bases separated the two germline ends. CDR3 length equals 16 residues. Germline CDR1 SNHLY, CDR2 FYNNEI. The CDR3 reads CASSARGTRNNQPQHF. The DNA for the CDR3 is TGTGCCAGCAGTGCACGTGGGACACGGAATAATCAGCCCCAGCATTTT.

This chain joins TRBV6-5 and TRBJ2-7; 8 nucleotides match TRBD1. The germline V gene has CDR1 MNHEY and CDR2 SVGAGI. This CDR3 spans 15 amino acids. Trimming removed 4 bases from V and 0 bases from J; junction bases left unmatched: 5. The CDR3 nucleotides read TGTGCCAGCAGTTCCAGGACAGGGTTCTCCTACGAGCAGTACGTC. Translating gives CASSSRTGFSYEQYV.

The V call is TRBV30, the J call TRBJ2-1; no definite D call. Trimming stripped 0 bases from V and 9 bases from J, with 12 bases between. Germline CDR1 and CDR2: GTSNPN and SVGIG (reference sequence). The CDR3 is 13 residues long. DNA of the CDR3: TGTGCCTGGAGTGTACTTAGCCCGGGTGAGCAGTTCTTC. It is translated as CAWSVLSPGEQFF.

This chain links TRBV21-1 with TRBJ2-7; the table assigns TRBD1, which was not confirmed against the DNA. TRBV21-1 is designated a pseudogene. This CDR3 has 15 residues. This CDR3 reads CASSRGRDRNYEQYF. CDR3 DNA: TGTGCCAGCAGCAGAGGCCGGGACAGAAACTACGAGCAGTACTTC.

This chain links TRBV15 with TRBJ2-5; D might be TRBD1 (5 bases). The V gene lost 0 bases and the J gene lost 5 bases, with 13 bases spanning the gap. This CDR3 comprises 15 residues. Per the germline V gene, CDR1 is LNHNV and CDR2 is YYDKDF (reference sequence). DNA for the CDR3: TGTGCCACCAGCAGAGATGTAGGGGCCTGGGAGACCCAGTACTTC. This encodes CATSRDVGAWETQYF.

The V gene is TRBV5-1, the J gene TRBJ2-3, with 8 bases lining up with TRBD2. This CDR3 region has 15 residues. The germline V gene has CDR1 SGHRS and CDR2 YFSETQ. The V segment lost 4 bases and the J segment 2 bases; nucleotides outside the gene matches: 6. Here the CDR3 reads CASSLLAGDTDTQYF. CDR3 nucleotides: TGCGCCAGCAGCCTCCTAGCGGGTGACACAGATACGCAGTATTTT.

This clone occurred a few times. The V call is TRBV28, the J call TRBJ1-5; D gene ambiguous. Germline V CDR1 and CDR2: MDHEN, SYDVKM. Trimming left V 8 bases short and J 0 bases short, with 14 bases between. CDR3 length equals 15 residues. The CDR3 sequence is CASSNAGYSNQPQHF. The CDR3 DNA sequence: TGTGCCAGCTCCAATGCGGGGTATAGCAATCAGCCCCAGCATTTT.

The chain joins TRBV2 to TRBJ1-2; 8 bases align to TRBD1. V lost 4 bases and J lost 7; bases outside the gene matches: 5. The CDR3 extends over 13 amino acids. The germline V gene encodes CDR1 SNHLY and CDR2 FYNNEI. The chain's CDR3 is CASSGAGGSGYTF. The CDR3 DNA reads as TGTGCCAGCAGTGGAGCAGGGGGCTCTGGCTACACCTTC.

The chain combines TRBV28 with TRBJ2-7; TRBD1 matches 9 bases. CDR1 is MDHEN, CDR2 SYDVKM, per germline. V lost 0 bases and J lost 6; bases outside the gene matches: 3. This CDR3 has 14 residues. The CDR3 DNA follows: TGTGCCAGCAGTTTATGGGACAGGGGTGGCGAGCAGTACGTC. Amino acids: CASSLWDRGGEQYV.

CDR3 sequence: CASSLTSGSYEQYF. Written as DNA, the CDR3 is TGTGCCAGCAGCTTGACTAGCGGGAGCTACGAGCAGTACTTC. The genes are TRBV5-4 and TRBJ2-7, with 11 positions matching TRBD2. Germline-derived CDR1 and CDR2 are SGHNT and YYREEE (reference sequence). The junction had 0 bases not matched to a gene; V was cut back by 1 base and J by 3 bases. The CDR3 extends over 14 amino acids.

This chain uses TRBV9 with TRBJ2-3; D ambiguous. V was cut by 3 bases and J by 0 bases, with 14 bases left in between. The CDR3 extends over 16 amino acids. Germline CDR1 reads SGDLS; CDR2 reads YYNGEE. CDR3 DNA: TGTGCCAGCAGCGCGAGAGACACTCTTAGCACAGATACGCAGTATTTT. Protein: CASSARDTLSTDTQYF.

The genes are TRBV2 and TRBJ1-2; D perhaps matches TRBD1 (6 bases). Germline values: CDR1 SNHLY, CDR2 FYNNEI. Deletions cut 6 bases from V and 4 bases from J, with 12 bases between. The CDR3 contains 13 residues. The CDR3 reads CASRTDSFYGYTF. The CDR3 DNA sequence: TGTGCCAGCAGAACGGACAGCTTCTATGGCTACACCTTC. The entire variable domain, with the rest obtained from reference TRBV2 and TRBJ1-2, is as follows: EPEVTQTPSHQVTQMGQEVILRCVPISNHLYFYWYRQILGQKVEFLVSFYNNEISEKSEIFDDQFSVERPDGSNFTLKIRSTKLEDSAMYFCASRTDSFYGYTFGSGTRLTVV.

V is TRBV10-1 and J is TRBJ2-4; 9 bases align to TRBD1. Germline V gives CDR1 WNHNN, CDR2 SYGVQD (reference sequence). The CDR3 consists of 16 residues. The J segment lost 2 bases and the V segment lost 6 bases, leaving 8 bases of the junction unmatched. CDR3 region: CASSPGQGRPKNIQYF. The CDR3, as DNA: TGCGCCAGCAGCCCCGGACAGGGGAGGCCCAAAAACATTCAGTACTTC.

The V call is TRBV28, the J call TRBJ1-4; D call uncertain. The CDR3 covers 14 residues. Trimming left V 2 bases short and J 7 bases short, with 11 bases between. Germline V gives CDR1 MDHEN, CDR2 SYDVKM. CDR3 sequence: CASSLRERVEKLFF. CDR3 DNA: TGTGCCAGCAGTTTAAGGGAGAGGGTTGAAAAACTGTTTTTT.

The J gene is TRBJ1-1, the V gene TRBV27, with TRBD1 matching over 7 bases. The CDR3 contains 15 residues. J lost 5 bases, V lost 6 bases, and 12 bases had no gene match. Per the germline V gene, CDR1 is MNHEY and CDR2 is SMNVEV (reference sequence). The CDR3 nucleotides read TGTGCCAGCAGCCCCCTCGAGGGGGCATATACTGAAGCTTTCTTT. This sequence encodes CASSPLEGAYTEAFF.

The chain uses TRBV30 and TRBJ1-5; 9 bases line up with TRBD1. The CDR3 runs 15 residues. After removal of 3 bases from V and 1 base from J, the junction contained 4 bases not matched to a gene. The V gene's germline CDR1 is GTSNPN and CDR2 SVGIG (reference sequence). DNA for the CDR3: TGTGCCTGGAGCGGACAGGGGACGAGCAATCAGCCCCAGCATTTT. This encodes CAWSGQGTSNQPQHF. Full variable domain (remainder filled in from reference TRBV30 and TRBJ1-5): SQTIHQWPATLVQPVGSPLSLECTVEGTSNPNLYWYRQAAGRGLQLLFYSVGIGQISSEVPQNLSASRPQDRQFILSSKKLLLSDSGFYLCAWSGQGTSNQPQHFGDGTRLSIL.

This clone was detected once. V and J are TRBV4-2 and TRBJ2-1; 10 bases are shared with TRBD1. Germline-derived CDR1 and CDR2 are LGHNA and YNFKEQ. Losses at the gene ends were 1 base for V and 5 bases for J; bases not matched to a gene: 5. This CDR3 comprises 16 residues. CDR3 sequence reads: CASSQAAGTGDNEQFF. Written as DNA, the CDR3 is TGTGCCAGCAGCCAAGCAGCCGGGACAGGGGACAATGAGCAGTTCTTC.

The gene calls are TRBV2 and TRBJ1-2; 9 nucleotides agree with TRBD1. V was pared by 5 bases and J by 7 bases, with 8 bases of the junction left unmatched. The CDR3 has 14 residues. The germline V gene encodes CDR1 SNHLY and CDR2 FYNNEI. In DNA, the CDR3 is TGTGCCAGCAGTTTGGACAGGGGATTTGGTGGCTACACCTTC. The encoded protein is CASSLDRGFGGYTF.

This clone has more than one count but fewer than ten. CDR3 sequence (DNA): TGTGCCAGCAGCTTGCTTTCTTCGCGCTATGGCTACACCTTC. It codes for CASSLLSSRYGYTF. The chain carries TRBV5-6 and TRBJ1-2; D not certain. Germline V lookup: CDR1 SGHDT, CDR2 YYEEEE. Trimming pared 1 base from V and 4 bases from J, leaving 11 bases between. The CDR3 totals 14 residues.

This clone was counted a few times. CDR3 sequence: CAWKQNTEAFF. As DNA, the CDR3 is TGTGCCTGGAAACAAAACACTGAAGCTTTCTTT. The chain links TRBV30 to TRBJ1-1; no clear D. V gave up 4 bases and J gave up 2 bases, with 5 bases separating them. The CDR3 contains 11 residues. Germline CDR1 and CDR2: GTSNPN and SVGIG (reference sequence).

The V call is TRBV6-1, the J call TRBJ1-2; TRBD1 might be the D (6 bases). The CDR3 totals 15 residues. V was pared by 0 bases and J by 6 bases, with 14 bases between. Germline assignment: CDR1 MNHNS and CDR2 SASEGT. Here the CDR3 reads CASSEAGAGVHGYTF. The CDR3 nucleotides read TGTGCCAGCAGTGAAGCGGGTGCAGGGGTTCATGGCTACACCTTC.

V usage is TRBV29-1 and J usage is TRBJ2-1; TRBD2 matches 10 bases. J lost 7 bases, V lost 3 bases, and 6 bases had no gene match. The V gene's germline CDR1 is SQVTM and CDR2 ANQGSEA. CDR3 size: 14 residues. The CDR3 bases are TGCAGCGTTGAGGTGTCTAGCGGGGGAAATGAGCAGTTCTTC. Amino acid sequence: CSVEVSSGGNEQFF.

V is TRBV9 and J is TRBJ2-1; 11 bases agree with TRBD2. With 3 bases clipped from V and 2 bases from J, the junction kept 7 bases outside the gene matches. Germline V lookup: CDR1 SGDLS, CDR2 YYNGEE. This CDR3 has 17 residues. As DNA, the CDR3 is TGTGCCAGCAGCGGAACTAGCGGGAGTCTCCCCTACAATGAGCAGTTCTTC. This gives the protein CASSGTSGSLPYNEQFF.

The V call is TRBV6-5, the J call TRBJ2-7; 8 bases are a match to TRBD1. Per germline, CDR1 MNHEY and CDR2 SVGAGI. The junction had 7 bases not matched to a gene; V was cut back by 7 bases and J by 2 bases. The CDR3 length is 14 residues. The DNA for the CDR3 is TGTGCCAGCAATGACAGGGGTAGTACCTACGAGCAGTACTTC. It is translated as CASNDRGSTYEQYF.

This chain joins TRBV30 and TRBJ2-1; 8 bases fit TRBD2. Trimming at V came to 4 bases and at J to 4 bases, leaving 9 bases not matched to a gene. The germline CDR1 and CDR2 sequences are GTSNPN and SVGIG (reference sequence). The CDR3 is made up of 15 amino acids. CDR3 sequence: CAWTPGLVFYNEQFF. Written as DNA, the CDR3 is TGTGCCTGGACTCCGGGACTAGTGTTTTACAATGAGCAGTTCTTC.

This chain links TRBV5-1 with TRBJ2-7; 7 bases are a match to TRBD2. CDR3 length: 14 residues. Germline loops: CDR1 SGHRS, CDR2 YFSETQ. V gave up 7 bases and J gave up 5 bases; unmatched junction bases: 12. The CDR3 is CASAEQRGINEQYF. CDR3 DNA: TGCGCCAGCGCGGAGCAGCGGGGCATCAACGAGCAGTACTTC.